Each of the 19 T cell receptor beta chains below was sequenced from the same sample in a study of cytomegalovirus exposure and HLA in healthy donors. Profiling relied on immunoSEQ multiplex PCR, and the TCRdb table lists in-frame clones only, not all of them. The sample has 150,000 to 200,000 clones, roughly 80% seen once; the top ten hold approximately 2%. Material for sequencing was PBMCs. These receptor sequences come from a man between 25 and 39 years old in good health and CMV-seropositive.

This rearrangement joins TRBV7-6 to TRBJ1-1; possibly TRBD1 for D (6 bases). V gave up 2 bases and J gave up 0 bases, with 10 bases separating them. This CDR3 has 15 amino acids. Germline V gene data show CDR1 as SGHVS and CDR2 as FNYEAQ. The CDR3 here is CASSLRTDLNTEAFF. The DNA of the CDR3 is TGTGCCAGCAGCTTACGGACAGATTTGAACACTGAAGCTTTCTTT.

The chain joins TRBV4-1 to TRBJ2-7; D is possibly TRBD1 (5 bases). There are 13 residues in the CDR3. CDR1 MGHRA and CDR2 YSYEKL come from the germline V gene. V was shortened by 4 bases and J by 1 base, with 8 bases between the two germline ends. CDR3 coding DNA: TGCGCCAGCAGCCCCTCAGGGTCCTACGAGCAGTACTTC. It is translated as CASSPSGSYEQYF.

This chain connects TRBV7-9 to TRBJ1-2; 8 bases are a match to TRBD1. This CDR3 has 17 residues. CDR1 and CDR2 (germline): SEHNR, FQNEAQ (reference sequence). With V trimmed by 4 bases and J by 4 bases, 14 bases remained unmatched. For the CDR3, the DNA is TGTGCCAGCAGCTCCCGACAGGGGCCAATCCCCTTCTATGGCTACACCTTC. Its translation: CASSSRQGPIPFYGYTF.

This chain uses TRBV6-5 with TRBJ2-3; 7 nucleotides match TRBD2. V shed 7 bases, J shed 6 bases, and the junction held 7 bases outside the gene matches. Looked up from germline, CDR1 is MNHEY and CDR2 is SVGAGI. The CDR3 runs to 13 residues. The CDR3 reads CASTAAGEDTQYF. The CDR3 DNA reads TGTGCCAGCACAGCGGCGGGAGAGGATACGCAGTATTTT.

This clone is a singleton in its sample. The V gene is TRBV10-3, the J gene TRBJ1-5, with a possible D match to TRBD1 (5 bases). The V gene lost 0 bases and the J gene lost 4 bases, with 13 bases spanning the gap. The CDR3 contains 16 residues. Germline V gene lookup returns CDR1 ENHRY and CDR2 SYGVKD. The CDR3 DNA sequence: TGTGCCATCAGTGAGTCACAGGAATATCGGAATCAGCCCCAGCATTTT. It codes for CAISESQEYRNQPQHF.

The chain couples TRBV5-4 to TRBJ1-2, with 8 nucleotides matching TRBD1. V shed 4 bases, J shed 4 bases, and the junction held 9 bases outside the gene matches. CDR1 is SGHNT, CDR2 YYREEE, per germline (reference sequence). The CDR3 extends over 15 amino acids. CDR3: CASSPPQGAGYGYTF. CDR3 nucleotides: TGTGCCAGCAGCCCACCCCAGGGGGCTGGCTATGGCTACACCTTC. Combining the CDR3 with reference TRBV5-4 and TRBJ1-2 gives the whole variable domain ETGVTQSPTHLIKTRGQQVTLRCSSQSGHNTVSWYQQALGQGPQFIFQYYREEENGRGNFPPRFSGLQFPNYSSELNVNALELDDSALYLCASSPPQGAGYGYTFGSGTRLTVV.

This chain links TRBV7-2 with TRBJ1-3; D ambiguous. The germline V gene encodes CDR1 SGHTA and CDR2 FQGNSA. V shed 2 bases and J shed 0 bases, with 11 bases lying between them. This CDR3 is built from 16 residues. The CDR3 DNA sequence: TGTGCCAGCAGCTTACGCGCGTCAACCTCTGGAAACACCATATATTTT. As protein: CASSLRASTSGNTIYF.

This clone was found a few times. The chain has TRBV5-1 and TRBJ1-1, with TRBD1 matching over 8 bases. The CDR3 contains 13 residues. Germline V gene data show CDR1 as SGHRS and CDR2 as YFSETQ. V lost 6 bases, J lost 3 bases, and 4 bases stayed unmatched. The chain's CDR3 is CASNMDRDTEAFF. Here the CDR3 DNA reads TGCGCCAGCAACATGGACAGGGACACTGAAGCTTTCTTT.

The genes are TRBV4-3 and TRBJ1-6; 8 bases agree with TRBD1. Germline CDR1 is LGHNA and CDR2 is YSLEER. CDR3 length equals 14 residues. After removal of 4 bases from V and 9 bases from J, the junction contained 5 bases not matched to a gene. This CDR3 reads CASSPQGARSPLHF. CDR3 nucleotides: TGCGCCAGCAGCCCCCAGGGGGCTCGTTCACCCCTCCACTTT.

V is TRBV6-5 and J is TRBJ1-1, with 7 bases aligning to TRBD1. CDR1 and CDR2 from the germline V gene are MNHEY and SVGAGI. The CDR3 has 13 amino acids. Trimming removed 6 bases from V and 9 bases from J; junction bases left unmatched: 10. The CDR3 is CASSETGMVQAFF. CDR3 in DNA: TGTGCCAGCAGCGAGACAGGGATGGTTCAAGCTTTCTTT.

This chain connects TRBV7-2 to TRBJ2-5; TRBD2 is a possible D gene (7 bases). V lost 3 bases and J 12 bases, leaving 17 bases between the germline ends. The CDR3 length is 13 residues. Germline V CDR1 and CDR2: SGHTA, FQGNSA. CDR3 loop: CASSFSAPGGEYF. For the CDR3, the DNA is TGTGCCAGCAGCTTTAGCGCCCCGGGGGGCGAGTACTTC.

This clone was counted once. The rearrangement links TRBV15 to TRBJ2-1; D is possibly TRBD2 (5 bases). The germline CDR1 and CDR2 sequences are LNHNV and YYDKDF (reference sequence). CDR3 length: 16 residues. Trimming shortened V by 7 bases and J by 0 bases, and 16 bases separated the two germline ends. DNA for the CDR3: TGTGCCACCACCCGAGGGCGACCTAGCTCCTACAATGAGCAGTTCTTC. This codes for CATTRGRPSSYNEQFF.

This chain uses TRBV19 with TRBJ1-1, with D unclear. The CDR3 length is 13 residues. The V gene lost 10 bases and the J gene lost 4 bases, with 16 bases spanning the gap. Germline assignment: CDR1 LNHDA and CDR2 SQIVND (reference sequence). The CDR3 DNA reads TGTGCCATCCGATTTGGGGAGGGCACTGAAGCTTTCTTT. It yields the protein CAIRFGEGTEAFF.

The chain carries TRBV5-1 and TRBJ2-2; TRBD2 aligns across 10 bases. CDR1 and CDR2 (germline): SGHRS, YFSETQ. CDR3 length: 16 amino acids. V was pared by 5 bases and J by 0 bases, with 4 bases of the junction left unmatched. The CDR3 loop is CASRLAGATNTGELFF. DNA for the CDR3: TGCGCCAGCAGGCTAGCGGGGGCCACGAACACCGGGGAGCTGTTTTTT.

This clone was counted between two and nine times. The gene calls are TRBV19 and TRBJ2-1, with D possibly being TRBD1 (6 bases). The germline V gene encodes CDR1 LNHDA and CDR2 SQIVND (reference sequence). V was clipped by 4 bases and J by 12 bases, with 16 bases between them. The CDR3 totals 13 residues. In nucleotides, the CDR3 is TGTGCCAGTAGTAGAGGAACAGGGAGCGTGCAGTTCTTC. This codes for CASSRGTGSVQFF.

Details on this clone: The junction shows a germline mismatch at one end, possibly a read error. The chain uses TRBV7-2 and TRBJ2-7; 8 bases align to TRBD2. This CDR3 is 14 amino acids long. CDR1 and CDR2 (germline): SGHTA, FQGNSA. The chain's CDR3 is CASSLAGRNYEQYF. The CDR3 DNA reads TGTGCCAGCAGCCTAGCGGGCAGGAACTACGAGCAGTACTTC. The full variable domain, its missing parts supplied by reference TRBV7-2 and TRBJ2-7, is GAGVSQSPSNKVTEKGKDVELRCDPISGHTALYWYRQSLGQGLEFLIYFQGNSAPDKSGLPSDRFSAERTGGSVSTLTIQRTQQEDSAVYLCASSLAGRNYEQYFGPGTRLTVT.

The chain uses TRBV30 and TRBJ2-1; D gene ambiguous. The CDR3 totals 13 residues. The V and J ends lost 1 base and 5 bases respectively, with 9 bases between them. Germline CDR1 GTSNPN, CDR2 SVGIG (reference sequence). CDR3: CAWSGWRNNEQFF. The CDR3 nucleotides are TGTGCCTGGAGTGGATGGCGGAACAATGAGCAGTTCTTC.

This clone has just a few counts. Mismatch with germline at one junction end may stem from a read error. The V gene is TRBV7-8, the J gene TRBJ2-7; tentative D call: TRBD2 (5 bases). This CDR3 region has 11 residues. Germline V CDR1 and CDR2: SGHVS, FQNEAQ. The DNA for the CDR3 is TGTGCCAGCAGCTTAGGAGAGGACTCCCACTTC. It is translated as CASSLGEDSHF.

This chain joins TRBV11-2 and TRBJ1-1; weak D call: TRBD1 (5 bases). The V gene's germline CDR1 is SGHAT and CDR2 FQNNGV. Trimming left V 5 bases short and J 2 bases short, with 9 bases between. CDR3 size: 13 residues. The CDR3 is CASSLTVNTEAFF. CDR3 nucleotide sequence: TGTGCCAGCAGCCTGACAGTTAACACTGAAGCTTTCTTT.